A selection of T cell receptor beta chains follows, all from one sample in a study of T cell responses to AZD1222 COVID-19 vaccine. Only in-frame clones appear in the TCRdb table, and some are missing; sequencing was by immunoSEQ multiplex PCR. This table holds 90,000 to 150,000 clones, roughly 90% found once. The starting material was peripheral blood, obtained on day 0 of AZD1222 vaccination. The receptors shown here come from an adult in good health. The CDR3 runs from the conserved cysteine through the conserved F or W. A D gene is named only where the DNA matches it firmly. Expanded clones get a size class; other rows say once, few or many, or leave the size out.

d_gene	v_gene	abundance	j_gene	CDR3aa	CDR3nt
.	TRBV6-5	.	TRBJ1-6	CASASKPGLNSPLHF	TGTGCCAGCGCCTCAAAACCGGGGCTGAATTCACCCCTCCACTTT
.	TRBV6-5	.	TRBJ1-1	CASRLTETGNTEAFF	TGTGCCAGCAGGCTGACAGAGACCGGGAACACTGAAGCTTTCTTT
.	TRBV11-2	.	TRBJ2-7	CASSLGGGDEQYF	TGTGCCAGCAGCTTAGGCGGGGGCGACGAGCAGTACTTC
.	TRBV27	.	TRBJ1-2	CASSLSGSGGYTF	TGTGCCAGCAGTTTATCAGGGTCCGGTGGCTACACCTTC
TRBD1	TRBV2	once	TRBJ1-5	CASRRGQSNQPQHF	TGTGCCAGCAGAAGGGGGCAGAGCAATCAGCCCCAGCATTTT
.	TRBV20-1	.	TRBJ1-1	CSALGEAEAFF	TGCAGTGCACTGGGGGAGGCTGAAGCTTTCTTT
TRBD2	TRBV12-5	few	TRBJ2-1	CASGLSSGVYNEQFF	TGTGCTAGTGGTTTGTCTAGCGGGGTTTACAATGAGCAGTTCTTC
.	TRBV7-6	.	TRBJ2-7	CASSPAYRAVQYF	TGTGCCAGCAGCCCCGCATACAGGGCCGTGCAGTACTTC
.	TRBV3-1/TRBV3-2	.	TRBJ1-6	CASSLEERDLHF	TGTGCCAGCAGCCTGGAGGAGAGGGACCTCCACTTT
TRBD1	TRBV19	.	TRBJ2-7	CASSVAQDRVHEQYF	TGTGCCAGTAGTGTGGCTCAAGACAGGGTCCACGAGCAGTACTTC
TRBD1	TRBV6-5	.	TRBJ2-1	CASSYSADRGDNEQFF	TGTGCCAGCAGTTACTCTGCGGACAGGGGGGACAATGAGCAGTTCTTC
TRBD2	TRBV27	once	TRBJ2-3	CASSLTSGGSDTQYF	TGTGCCAGCAGTTTAACTAGCGGGGGATCAGATACGCAGTATTTT
.	TRBV7-2	.	TRBJ2-7	CAISRGSSYEQYF	TGTGCCATCTCCCGGGGAAGCTCCTACGAGCAGTACTTC
TRBD1	TRBV27	.	TRBJ2-3	CASTGGAWYTQYF	TGTGCCAGCACAGGGGGCGCTTGGTATACGCAGTATTTT
.	TRBV7-9	once	TRBJ2-7	CASSLWGNGASLSYEQYF	TGTGCCAGCAGCCTGTGGGGAAATGGGGCGTCCCTCTCCTACGAGCAGTACTTC
.	TRBV24-1	.	TRBJ1-5	CATSVVVQQPQHF	TGTGCCACCAGTGTCGTGGTTCAACAGCCCCAGCATTTT
TRBD2	TRBV18	once	TRBJ2-1	CASSPTTSIDEQFF	TGTGCCAGCTCACCAACGACTAGCATAGATGAGCAGTTCTTC
TRBD2	TRBV7-2	.	TRBJ2-5	CASSLGILLVAGGRETQYF	TGTGCCAGCAGCTTAGGCATACTCTTAGTAGCGGGGGGACGAGAGACCCAGTACTTC
.	TRBV6-5	.	TRBJ1-3	CASSLDGLGNTIYF	TGTGCCAGCAGTCTCGACGGACTAGGAAACACCATATATTTT
.	TRBV10-1	.	TRBJ1-6	CASSVFKGSPLHF	TGCGCCAGCAGTGTTTTTAAAGGTTCACCCCTCCACTTT
TRBD1	TRBV4-3	.	TRBJ1-1	CASSRATGEGAFF	TGCGCCAGCAGCCGAGCGACAGGGGAGGGAGCTTTCTTT
.	TRBV12-3/TRBV12-4	.	TRBJ2-1	CASSLQGNEQFF	TGTGCCAGCTCGTTACAGGGCAATGAGCAGTTCTTC
.	TRBV10-1	.	TRBJ1-6	CASSLTIFYNSPLHF	TGCGCCAGCAGTCTGACAATATTCTATAATTCACCCCTCCACTTT
.	TRBV11-2	.	TRBJ2-1	CASSSTGLSSYNEQFF	TGTGCCAGCAGCTCTACCGGCTTAAGCTCCTACAATGAGCAGTTCTTC
TRBD2	TRBV4-3	.	TRBJ2-2	CARSRSGGSTGELFF	TGCGCCCGCAGCCGTTCGGGGGGGAGCACCGGGGAGCTGTTTTTT
TRBD1	TRBV15	.	TRBJ1-2	CATSRPGQGRYGYTF	TGTGCCACCAGCAGGCCGGGACAGGGGAGGTATGGCTACACCTTC
TRBD1	TRBV3-1/TRBV3-2	.	TRBJ1-2	CASSQIGDRDYGYTF	TGTGCCAGCAGCCAGATCGGGGACAGGGACTATGGCTACACCTTC
.	TRBV11-1	.	TRBJ1-6	CASSLEKASNSPLHF	TGTGCCAGCAGCTTAGAAAAGGCCTCTAATTCACCCCTCCACTTT
.	TRBV29-1	.	TRBJ1-5	CSVLVVNSNQPQHF	TGCAGCGTTCTTGTAGTGAATAGCAATCAGCCCCAGCATTTT
TRBD2	TRBV6-5	.	TRBJ2-7	CASSFSGGTYEQYF	TGTGCCAGCAGTTTTAGCGGGGGGACCTACGAGCAGTACTTC
TRBD2	TRBV5-1	.	TRBJ2-1	CASSLASTSESSYNEQFF	TGCGCCAGCAGCTTGGCCTCGACTAGCGAGAGCTCCTACAATGAGCAGTTCTTC
.	TRBV12-3/TRBV12-4	.	TRBJ2-5	CASSFGLQETQYF	TGTGCCAGCAGTTTTGGCCTCCAAGAGACCCAGTACTTC
TRBD1	TRBV6-6	.	TRBJ2-2	CASNPGQGAHTGELFF	TGTGCCAGCAACCCGGGACAGGGGGCCCACACCGGGGAGCTGTTTTTT
.	TRBV9	.	TRBJ2-6	CASSDLQGHGANVLTF	TGTGCCAGCAGCGATTTACAGGGTCACGGGGCCAACGTCCTGACTTTC
TRBD1	TRBV14	.	TRBJ2-5	CASSQMGQGARLSETQYF	TGTGCCAGCAGCCAGATGGGACAGGGGGCGAGGCTATCGGAGACCCAGTACTTC
.	TRBV6-2/TRBV6-3	once	TRBJ2-7	CASSYRKTGPLREQYF	TGTGCCAGCAGTTACAGGAAGACCGGACCTCTGAGGGAGCAGTACTTC
.	TRBV5-4	.	TRBJ2-1	CASSLDFAPEQFF	TGTGCCAGCAGCTTGGACTTCGCTCCCGAGCAGTTCTTC
.	TRBV6-2/TRBV6-3	.	TRBJ2-2	CASSLRGGVNTGELFF	TGTGCCAGCAGTCTACGTGGGGGCGTAAACACCGGGGAGCTGTTTTTT
TRBD2	TRBV6-4	.	TRBJ2-5	CASSDPSPSGENQETQYF	TGTGCCAGCAGTGACCCCTCCCCTAGCGGGGAAAACCAAGAGACCCAGTACTTC
TRBD1	TRBV7-9	once	TRBJ1-2	CASSLRPGTGDHGYTF	TGTGCCAGCAGCTTAAGGCCGGGGACAGGGGACCATGGCTACACCTTC
.	TRBV6-1	.	TRBJ1-2	CASSEVRGGYGYTF	TGTGCCAGCAGTGAAGTTCGGGGCGGCTATGGCTACACCTTC
.	TRBV3-1/TRBV3-2	few	TRBJ1-5	CASSPQGSTSNQPQHF	TGTGCCAGCAGCCCGCAGGGGAGTACTAGCAATCAGCCCCAGCATTTT